This T cell receptor (beta chain) was captured by sequencing in a study of cytomegalovirus exposure and HLA in healthy donors. Study-level points and caveats: The presence/absence work took it that sequencing depth was about the same across donors. A few chains tied to CMV proved CMV antigen-specific in vitro. Immune exposure data for these donors was limited to CMV serostatus.

This clone was counted only a few times. The antigen is undetermined. The PCR made use of 60 Vbeta and 13 Jbeta primers. TCRdb keeps only in-frame clones here, not all; method: immunoSEQ multiplex PCR. The repertoire holds 95,000 to 110,000 clones, roughly three quarters seen once, with about 2% in the top ten. The CDR3 has 14 amino acids. V gave up 3 bases and J gave up 8 bases, with 14 bases separating them. From germline, CDR1 is SGHVS and CDR2 FNYEAQ. The receptor's source is a young man in good health and CMV-seronegative. The sample consisted of PBMCs. J is TRBJ2-1 and V is TRBV7-6, with TRBD1 as a possible D gene (6 bases). The CDR3 bases are TGTGCCAGCAGCTTTCAGGGGCTAGGGTATGAGCAGTTCTTC. Protein product: CASSFQGLGYEQFF.